These 29 T cell receptor beta chains share one sample of origin, sequenced in a study of T cell repertoires in cytomegalovirus infection. Each CDR3 protein is one row after TCRdb ran MiXCR on the reads. The table lists roughly 120,000 distinct CDR3 sequences, approximately 30% of them singletons. Their antigen targets remain unknown. The sequencing here drew on CD8+ T cells from cultured PBMCs, taken from culture after CMV antigen stimulation. These receptors all come from a human donor in good health (CMV status not recorded). Some clones in this sample may be carry-over from other donors' samples.

This rearrangement joins TRBV28 to TRBJ2-1; 11 nucleotides align to TRBD1. The germline V gene encodes CDR1 MDHEN and CDR2 SYDVKM. The junction had 7 bases not matched to a gene; V was cut back by 1 base and J by 2 bases. The CDR3 has 18 amino acids. CDR3 in amino acids: CASSLSPGQGVTYNEQFF. In nucleotides, the CDR3 is TGTGCCAGCAGTTTATCCCCGGGACAGGGGGTCACCTACAATGAGCAGTTCTTC.

There are many counts of this clonotype. The genes are TRBV7-8 and TRBJ2-1; 9 bases are shared with TRBD2. J lost 4 bases, V lost 0 bases, and 4 bases had no gene match. CDR3 size: 16 residues. Germline CDR1 is SGHVS and CDR2 is FQNEAQ. For the CDR3, the DNA is TGTGCCAGCAGCTTAGCTCGCGGGGGGGCTTACAATGAGCAGTTCTTC. Encoded protein: CASSLARGGAYNEQFF.

This clonotype was seen a single time. This chain uses TRBV7-9 with TRBJ2-7; 8 positions agree with TRBD1. Germline CDR1 SEHNR, CDR2 FQNEAQ (reference sequence). The CDR3 is 16 amino acids. Losses at the gene ends were 1 base for V and 3 bases for J; bases not matched to a gene: 8. The CDR3 DNA follows: TGTGCCAGCAGCTTAGGAATGGGGACAGGACACTACGAGCAGTACTTC. This gives the protein CASSLGMGTGHYEQYF.

The chain joins TRBV9 to TRBJ2-7; D call uncertain. V was shortened by 4 bases and J by 7 bases, with 12 bases between the two germline ends. CDR3 length: 12 amino acids. In germline, CDR1 is SGDLS, CDR2 YYNGEE. CDR3 region: CASSSPSGEQYF. The CDR3 DNA follows: TGTGCCAGCAGCTCACCTAGTGGTGAGCAGTACTTC.

This chain joins TRBV6-1 and TRBJ1-5; weak D call: TRBD1 (5 bases). Germline V gene data show CDR1 as MNHNS and CDR2 as SASEGT. The CDR3 is 18 residues long. V lost 1 base and J lost 0, with 16 bases in between. CDR3 region: CASSEGGRGPFSNQPQHF. Written as DNA, the CDR3 is TGTGCCAGCAGTGAAGGAGGGAGGGGACCCTTTAGCAATCAGCCCCAGCATTTT.

This clonotype was seen a handful of times. CDR3 DNA sequence: TGTGCCAGCAGTGAAGCCATCGACTACGAGCAGTACTTC. Encoded protein: CASSEAIDYEQYF. V is TRBV2 and J is TRBJ2-7; D is uncertain. The CDR3 extends over 13 amino acids. Trimming took off 0 bases at V and 3 bases at J, with 6 bases between the two ends. The germline V gene encodes CDR1 SNHLY and CDR2 FYNNEI.

This clonotype was seen repeatedly, ten times or more. The chain is built from TRBV12-3 or TRBV12-4 and TRBJ1-4; a weak D match, TRBD1 (6 bases). V gave up 6 bases and J gave up 0 bases, with 11 bases separating them. This CDR3 has 15 residues. CDR3 DNA sequence: TGTGCCAGCAGACCGACAGGCGCAACTAATGAAAAACTGTTTTTT. This sequence encodes CASRPTGATNEKLFF.

The CDR3 DNA is TGCGCCAGCAGCCAAGATAACGGGTTTACTGAAGCTTTCTTT. This translates into CASSQDNGFTEAFF. The J gene is TRBJ1-1, the V gene TRBV4-1; D remains unclear. The CDR3 spans 14 residues. V was shortened by 0 bases and J by 5 bases, with 10 bases between the two germline ends. Germline CDR1 is MGHRA and CDR2 is YSYEKL.

J is TRBJ1-2 and V is TRBV14, with D possibly TRBD1 on 6 matching bases. CDR3 length: 16 residues. Germline CDR1 and CDR2: SGHDN and FVKESK. The V and J ends lost 1 base and 3 bases respectively, with 15 bases between them. The CDR3 spells CASSQGGAGADYGYTF. The CDR3, as DNA: TGTGCCAGCAGCCAAGGCGGCGCAGGGGCGGACTATGGCTACACCTTC.

The V gene is TRBV6-5, the J gene TRBJ2-3; TRBD2 might be the D (6 bases). The V gene's germline CDR1 is MNHEY and CDR2 SVGAGI. The CDR3 consists of 17 residues. The ends were cut back, 0 bases at V and 8 bases at J, with 21 bases in the middle. CDR3 residues: CASSYSFAAGPRFTQYF. The CDR3 DNA reads TGTGCCAGCAGTTACTCCTTTGCGGCGGGGCCTCGTTTTACGCAGTATTTT.

The J gene is TRBJ1-1, the V gene TRBV6-5; TRBD1 is a possible D gene (5 bases). Germline CDR1 and CDR2: MNHEY and SVGAGI. V was clipped by 2 bases and J by 1 base, with 8 bases between them. This CDR3 is built from 14 residues. The CDR3 protein is CASSYQGRNTEAFF. The CDR3 region has the DNA TGTGCCAGCAGTTACCAGGGTAGGAACACTGAAGCTTTCTTT.

This clonotype was seen more than once but under ten times. This chain connects TRBV6-4 to TRBJ2-1; 9 bases agree with TRBD2. Germline trimming cut 3 bases from V and 8 bases from J; bases unmatched to any gene: 5. Germline V CDR1 and CDR2: MRHNA, SNTAGT. The CDR3 is made up of 14 amino acids. Here the CDR3 DNA reads TGTGCCAGCAGTGATGCGGGGGGGGCCCATGAGCAGTTCTTC. Protein sequence: CASSDAGGAHEQFF.

This clonotype came up many times. This chain links TRBV28 with TRBJ2-6; TRBD1 might be the D (6 bases). Germline assignment: CDR1 MDHEN and CDR2 SYDVKM. The CDR3 loop spans 18 amino acids. V gave up 3 bases and J gave up 1 base, with 16 bases separating them. This chain's CDR3 is CASSFSTITGSGANVLTF. CDR3 DNA sequence: TGTGCCAGCAGTTTTTCGACCATTACAGGGTCTGGGGCCAACGTCCTGACTTTC.

The V and J genes are TRBV4-1 and TRBJ2-2; D might be TRBD2 (6 bases). This CDR3 spans 16 amino acids. Germline assignment: CDR1 MGHRA and CDR2 YSYEKL. The V gene lost 0 bases and the J gene lost 1 base, with 9 bases spanning the gap. The CDR3 sequence: CASSQETGGNTGELFF. CDR3 in DNA: TGCGCCAGCAGCCAAGAAACCGGGGGGAACACCGGGGAGCTGTTTTTT.

In this sample, this clonotype turned up a few times. The rearrangement uses TRBV10-3 and TRBJ1-1, with 7 bases lining up with TRBD1. The ends lost 7 bases at V and 5 bases at J; junction bases unmatched: 7. This CDR3 spans 13 amino acids. From germline, CDR1 is ENHRY and CDR2 SYGVKD. Here the CDR3 reads CAIKEGARTEAFF. CDR3 DNA: TGTGCCATCAAAGAGGGGGCGCGGACTGAAGCTTTCTTT.

CDR3 DNA sequence: TGTGCCAGCAGTGAAAAACTAGCGGGGGGGCACGAGCAGTACTTC. It is translated as CASSEKLAGGHEQYF. The chain recombines TRBV6-1 with TRBJ2-7; 13 nucleotides agree with TRBD2. J lost 5 bases, V lost 2 bases, and 3 bases had no gene match. Germline CDR1 MNHNS, CDR2 SASEGT. This CDR3 comprises 15 residues.

This clonotype appeared a few times. The chain combines TRBV12-3 or TRBV12-4 with TRBJ2-4; D may be TRBD1 or TRBD2 (6 bases each). Between the trimmed V and J ends, which lost 5 bases and 7 bases, there was a span of 15 bases. The CDR3 is 14 residues long. CDR3 DNA sequence: TGTGCCAGCAGTCGAAATAGGGGGGAGAACATTCAGTACTTC. Amino acid sequence: CASSRNRGENIQYF.

The CDR3 DNA reads TGTGCCAGCAGTTCCAGACAGAGCACCTCCTACAATGAGCAGTTCTTC. This gives the protein CASSSRQSTSYNEQFF. This rearrangement joins TRBV6-6 to TRBJ2-1; perhaps TRBD1 as D (5 bases). Germline loops: CDR1 MNHNY, CDR2 SVGAGI (reference sequence). Trimming removed 4 bases at V and 0 bases at J, with 13 bases between. The CDR3 consists of 16 residues.

This clonotype has ten or more counts. This chain uses TRBV4-1 with TRBJ1-2, with TRBD1 matching 9 bases. The CDR3 has 16 residues. The V gene end was trimmed by 5 bases and the J gene end by 5 bases; junction bases not matched to a gene: 12. Germline lookup yields CDR1 MGHRA and CDR2 YSYEKL. The CDR3 sequence: CASSLGPGQGGYGYTF. The DNA of the CDR3 is TGCGCCAGCAGCTTAGGCCCGGGACAGGGAGGATATGGCTACACCTTC.

The table lists this clonotype with a few counts. V usage is TRBV7-2 and J usage is TRBJ2-5; TRBD2 might be the D (5 bases). The CDR3 is 13 amino acids. Trimming shortened V by 2 bases and J by 5 bases, and 9 bases separated the two germline ends. CDR1 SGHTA and CDR2 FQGNSA come from the germline V gene. CDR3 sequence reads: CASSLNRGETQYF. The CDR3 region has the DNA TGTGCCAGCAGCTTAAATCGCGGGGAGACCCAGTACTTC.

This clonotype has ten or more counts. The chain is built from TRBV6-2 or TRBV6-3 and TRBJ1-4; weak D call: TRBD1 (6 bases). The CDR3 has 14 amino acids. V was shortened by 5 bases and J by 8 bases, with 15 bases between the two germline ends. Germline V CDR1 and CDR2: MNHEY, SVGEGT. CDR3 loop: CASSTRDNSEKLFF. For the CDR3, the DNA is TGTGCCAGCAGTACCCGGGACAATTCCGAAAAACTGTTTTTT.

This CDR3 reads CSARESRVGNQPQHF. CDR3 nucleotide sequence: TGCAGTGCTAGAGAGTCTAGGGTCGGCAATCAGCCCCAGCATTTT. The chain has TRBV20-1 and TRBJ1-5, with D uncertain. CDR3 length equals 15 residues. Trimming removed 0 bases at V and 2 bases at J, with 11 bases between. Per germline, CDR1 DFQATT and CDR2 SNEGSKA (reference sequence).

J is TRBJ2-7 and V is TRBV11-2, with a tentative D call TRBD1 (6 bases). Looked up from germline, CDR1 is SGHAT and CDR2 is FQNNGV. The CDR3 contains 15 residues. The V end was cut by 6 bases, the J end by 3 bases, with 18 bases between. DNA for the CDR3: TGTGCCAGCAGTCGACAGGTTGCTCAGATCTACGAGCAGTACTTC. Its protein product is CASSRQVAQIYEQYF.

The chain joins TRBV19 to TRBJ2-1; possibly TRBD1 for D (5 bases). V was shortened by 5 bases and J by 1 base, with 12 bases between the two germline ends. Germline-derived CDR1 and CDR2 are LNHDA and SQIVND (reference sequence). The CDR3 consists of 15 residues. CDR3 sequence reads: CASSLQVSSYNEQFF. CDR3 nucleotides: TGTGCCAGTAGTTTACAGGTTTCTTCCTACAATGAGCAGTTCTTC. The variable domain in full, with the rest retrieved from reference TRBV19 and TRBJ2-1, is DGGITQSPKYLFRKEGQNVTLSCEQNLNHDAMYWYRQDPGQGLRLIYYSQIVNDFQKGDIAEGYSVSREKKESFPLTVTSAQKNPTAFYLCASSLQVSSYNEQFFGPGTRLTVL.

In its sample, this clonotype was seen a few times. The V gene is TRBV6-6, the J gene TRBJ2-1, with 8 bases matching TRBD2. This CDR3 contains 16 residues. With V trimmed by 4 bases and J by 7 bases, 12 bases remained unmatched. Germline values: CDR1 MNHNY, CDR2 SVGAGI (reference sequence). The CDR3 loop reads CASSLLGTRVKNEQFF. The DNA for the CDR3 is TGTGCCAGCAGTTTGCTGGGGACTAGGGTCAAAAATGAGCAGTTCTTC.

This clonotype was counted a few times. The J gene is TRBJ1-1, the V gene TRBV4-3, with D hard to call. Looked up from germline, CDR1 is LGHNA and CDR2 is YSLEER. The CDR3 is made up of 15 amino acids. V gave up 0 bases and J gave up 0 bases, with 8 bases separating them. In nucleotides, the CDR3 is TGCGCCAGCAGCCAAGACCACGGGGTGAACACTGAAGCTTTCTTT. Protein sequence: CASSQDHGVNTEAFF.

A single count supports this clonotype. The CDR3 sequence is CASSVGGGQPQHF. The CDR3 bases are TGTGCCAGTTCTGTGGGGGGGGGTCAGCCCCAGCATTTT. The chain couples TRBV19 to TRBJ1-5; the D gene is possibly TRBD1 (5 bases). The germline V and J ends were trimmed by 8 bases and 6 bases, with 14 bases remaining between them. The CDR3 loop spans 13 amino acids. Germline CDR1 reads LNHDA; CDR2 reads SQIVND (reference sequence). Supplemented by reference TRBV19 and TRBJ1-5, the full variable domain reads DGGITQSPKYLFRKEGQNVTLSCEQNLNHDAMYWYRQDPGQGLRLIYYSQIVNDFQKGDIAEGYSVSREKKESFPLTVTSAQKNPTAFYLCASSVGGGQPQHFGDGTRLSIL.

V gene TRBV5-6 combines with J gene TRBJ2-2; 9 nucleotides match TRBD2. V gave up 3 bases and J gave up 4 bases; unmatched junction bases: 4. The CDR3 runs to 15 residues. In germline, CDR1 is SGHDT, CDR2 YYEEEE. Written as DNA, the CDR3 is TGTGCCAGCAGCTATCGCGGGGGGGCCACCGGGGAGCTGTTTTTT. This sequence encodes CASSYRGGATGELFF.

The chain links TRBV15 to TRBJ2-3; TRBD1 matches at 7 bases. This CDR3 contains 15 residues. Germline CDR1 reads LNHNV; CDR2 reads YYDKDF (reference sequence). V dropped 3 bases and J dropped 0; count of bases not matched to a gene: 3. Here the CDR3 DNA reads TGTGCCACCAGCAGGGGGACAGCTAGCACAGATACGCAGTATTTT. It is translated as CATSRGTASTDTQYF.